This T cell receptor (beta chain) appears in the sequencing data of a study of T cells after yellow fever vaccination. General study points: The CD4 compartment and the CD8 compartment contained a small share of clonotypes in common. The booster saw the reappearance of most primary-vaccination clones (approximately 97% CD4, 80% to 90% CD8). Though weaker, the secondary response peaked faster, on day 5 versus 15. Abundant clonotypes from the bulk population could contaminate FACS-sorted repertoires.

This clonotype was seen a few times. Its cognate antigen is unknown. TCRdb reprocessed the 5' RACE reads via MiXCR and lists one record per CDR3 protein. The table lists some 390,000 distinct CDR3 sequences, over 15% of them singletons. Germline V gives CDR1 SGHKS, CDR2 YYEKEE (reference sequence). V dropped 3 bases and J dropped 8; count of bases not matched to a gene: 10. This CDR3 has 14 residues. This specimen consisted of PBMCs, obtained before the yellow fever booster vaccination. The chain uses TRBV5-5 and TRBJ1-1; TRBD1 matches at 7 bases. The TCR originated in a man aged 18 to 29 who received the YFV17D yellow fever vaccine. CDR3 in amino acids: CASSYFDRDKEAFF. Here the CDR3 DNA reads TGTGCCAGCAGCTATTTCGACAGGGACAAGGAAGCTTTCTTT.